The T cell receptor beta chain under discussion was sequenced for a study of CD8 T cells in ankylosing spondylitis. Findings and caveats of the study: Characteristic of ankylosing spondylitis blood, it appeared, was a TCR beta motif comprising several highly homologous variants. Some motif variants were previously reported in reactive arthritis synovial fluid and blood. Disease-linked clones, CD8+, were relatively rare in peripheral blood. Significant enrichment of disease-linked clones was reportedly seen in matched ankylosing spondylitis synovial fluid.

Of note for this clonotype: Its antigen is currently unknown.

Making use of molecular barcodes, quantitative 5'-RACE generated TCR beta libraries. Using its own MiXCR run on the 5' RACE reads, TCRdb lists one record per CDR3 protein. The profile shows under 850,000 distinct CDR3 sequences, roughly 20% of them singletons. The clonotype originates from a male donor with ankylosing spondylitis. Specimen: blood, either unsorted or a sorted T cell fraction (not recorded which).

The CDR3 spells CASSPNRGPPYEQYF. CDR3 sequence (DNA): TGTGCCAGCAGTCCAAACAGGGGTCCGCCCTACGAGCAGTACTTC. The rearrangement joins TRBV12-3 or TRBV12-4 to TRBJ2-7; 7 bases are a match to TRBD1. The CDR3 length is 15 residues. The trim removed 5 bases at V and 2 bases at J, leaving 9 bases unmatched.